The 6 T cell receptor beta chains below come from one sample, sequenced in a study of OX40 agonist ivuxolimab in advanced cancers. Only in-frame clones appear in the TCRdb table, and some are missing; sequencing was by immunoSEQ multiplex PCR. The sample lists some 100,000 clones; about 92% were seen once. Sequenced material: CD4+ or CD8+ T cells sorted from blood, taken in a trial of the OX40 agonist ivuxolimab. These receptors originate from an adult with an advanced solid tumor such as melanoma, head and neck, liver or kidney cancer.

The chain combines TRBV5-1 with TRBJ2-7; D might be TRBD1 (7 bases). Germline CDR1 reads SGHRS; CDR2 reads YFSETQ. The CDR3 is 16 amino acids. Trimming took off 4 bases at V and 2 bases at J, with 19 bases between the two ends. CDR3 bases: TGCGCCAGCAGCCTTGCGGGACAGACACCAACCTACGAGCAGTACTTC. Amino acid sequence: CASSLAGQTPTYEQYF.

The chain is built from TRBV13 and TRBJ2-7; 7 nucleotides line up with TRBD2. Trimming took 2 bases from V and 0 from J; bases not matched to a gene: 4. CDR3 length: 15 residues. Per germline, CDR1 PRHDT and CDR2 FYEKMQ (reference sequence). CDR3 region: CASSLKREASYEQYF. The CDR3 coding sequence is TGTGCCAGCAGCTTAAAACGGGAGGCCTCCTACGAGCAGTACTTC.

The V and J genes are TRBV9 and TRBJ2-3, with D unclear. The V gene lost 0 bases and the J gene lost 2 bases, with 7 bases spanning the gap. There are 14 residues in the CDR3. The germline V gene encodes CDR1 SGDLS and CDR2 YYNGEE. DNA for the CDR3: TGTGCCAGCAGCGTAGAATCGATCACAGATACGCAGTATTTT. Translated, it gives CASSVESITDTQYF. The full variable domain, in which reference TRBV9 and TRBJ2-3 provide the parts outside the CDR3, is DSGVTQTPKHLITATGQRVTLRCSPRSGDLSVYWYQQSLDQGLQFLIQYYNGEERAKGNILERFSAQQFPDLHSELNLSSLELGDSALYFCASSVESITDTQYFGPGTRLTVL.

This clone was seen a single time. The chain has TRBV27 and TRBJ1-5; D is uncertain. The CDR3 runs to 13 residues. V was trimmed by 3 bases and J by 0 bases, leaving 3 bases between them. CDR1 is MNHEY and CDR2 is SMNVEV in the germline V gene (reference sequence). This CDR3 is CASSFNSNQPQHF. CDR3 coding DNA: TGTGCCAGCAGTTTTAATAGCAATCAGCCCCAGCATTTT.

This chain joins TRBV7-9 and TRBJ2-1; D might be TRBD1 (6 bases). The CDR3 runs to 12 residues. V was shortened by 6 bases and J by 9 bases, with 12 bases between the two germline ends. CDR1 is SEHNR and CDR2 is FQNEAQ in the germline V gene (reference sequence). This chain's CDR3 is CASRSTGFEQFF. The CDR3 coding sequence is TGTGCCAGCAGGTCTACAGGGTTTGAGCAGTTCTTC.

The chain employs TRBV27 and TRBJ2-5; the D gene is possibly TRBD2 (6 bases). V was pared by 1 base and J by 2 bases, with 11 bases between. Germline values: CDR1 MNHEY, CDR2 SMNVEV (reference sequence). The CDR3 loop spans 15 amino acids. This CDR3 is CASSLLLGTQETQYF. CDR3 in DNA: TGTGCCAGCAGTTTATTACTCGGGACTCAAGAGACCCAGTACTTC.